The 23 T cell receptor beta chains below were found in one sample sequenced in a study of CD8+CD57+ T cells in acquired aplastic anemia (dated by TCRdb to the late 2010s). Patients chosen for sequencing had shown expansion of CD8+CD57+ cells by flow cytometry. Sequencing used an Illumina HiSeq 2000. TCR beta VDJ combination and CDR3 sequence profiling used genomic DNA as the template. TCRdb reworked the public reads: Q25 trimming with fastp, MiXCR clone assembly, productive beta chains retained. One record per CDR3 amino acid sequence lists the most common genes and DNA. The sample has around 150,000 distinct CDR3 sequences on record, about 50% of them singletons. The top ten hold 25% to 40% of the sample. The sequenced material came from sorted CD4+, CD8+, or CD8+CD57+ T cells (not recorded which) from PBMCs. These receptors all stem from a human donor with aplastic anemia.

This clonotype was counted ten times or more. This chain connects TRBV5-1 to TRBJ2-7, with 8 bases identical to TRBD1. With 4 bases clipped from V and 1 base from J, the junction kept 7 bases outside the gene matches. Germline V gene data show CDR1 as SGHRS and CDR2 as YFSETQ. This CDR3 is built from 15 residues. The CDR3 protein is CASSIGTGFSYEQYF. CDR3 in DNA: TGCGCCAGCAGCATCGGGACAGGCTTTTCCTACGAGCAGTACTTC.

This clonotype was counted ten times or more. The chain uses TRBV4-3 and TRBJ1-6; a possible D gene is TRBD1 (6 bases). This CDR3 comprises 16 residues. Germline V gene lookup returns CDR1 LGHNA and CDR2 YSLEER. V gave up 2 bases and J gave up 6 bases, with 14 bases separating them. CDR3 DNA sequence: TGCGCCAGCAGCCAATTCAGCACAGGGAGTAATTCACCCCTCCACTTT. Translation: CASSQFSTGSNSPLHF.

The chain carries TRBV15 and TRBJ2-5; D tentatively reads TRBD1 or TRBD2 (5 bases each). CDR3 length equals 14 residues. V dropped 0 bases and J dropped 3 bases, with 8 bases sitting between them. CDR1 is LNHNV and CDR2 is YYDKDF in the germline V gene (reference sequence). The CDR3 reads CATSRDLGEETQYF. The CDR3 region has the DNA TGTGCCACCAGCAGAGATTTGGGGGAAGAGACCCAGTACTTC.

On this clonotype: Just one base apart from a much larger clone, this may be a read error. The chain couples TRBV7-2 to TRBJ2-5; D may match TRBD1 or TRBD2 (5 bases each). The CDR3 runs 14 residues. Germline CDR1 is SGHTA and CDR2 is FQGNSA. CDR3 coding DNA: TGTGCCCGCAGCTTGAGGGACCCCCAAGAGACCCAGTACTTC. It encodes CARSLRDPQETQYF.

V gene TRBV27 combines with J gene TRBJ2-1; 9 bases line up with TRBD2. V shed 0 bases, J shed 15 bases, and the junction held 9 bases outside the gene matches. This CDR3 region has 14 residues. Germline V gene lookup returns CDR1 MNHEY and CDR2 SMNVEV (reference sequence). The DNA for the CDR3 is TGTGCCAGCAGTTTATCGGTTAGCGGGAGAGGTCGGTTCTTC. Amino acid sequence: CASSLSVSGRGRFF.

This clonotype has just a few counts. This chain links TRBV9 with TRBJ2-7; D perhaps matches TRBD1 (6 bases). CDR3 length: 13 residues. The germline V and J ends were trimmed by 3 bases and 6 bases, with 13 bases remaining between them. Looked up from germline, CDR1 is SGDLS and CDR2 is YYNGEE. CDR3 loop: CASSATGPGEQYF. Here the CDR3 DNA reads TGTGCCAGCAGCGCCACAGGGCCGGGCGAGCAGTACTTC.

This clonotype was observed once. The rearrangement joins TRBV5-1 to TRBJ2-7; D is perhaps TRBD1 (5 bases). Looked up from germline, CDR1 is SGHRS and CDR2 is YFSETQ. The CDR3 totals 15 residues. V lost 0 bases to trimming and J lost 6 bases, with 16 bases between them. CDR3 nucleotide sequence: TGCGCCAGCAGCTTGGAGCACCTAAGGGGTGGCGAGCAGTACTTC. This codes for CASSLEHLRGGEQYF.

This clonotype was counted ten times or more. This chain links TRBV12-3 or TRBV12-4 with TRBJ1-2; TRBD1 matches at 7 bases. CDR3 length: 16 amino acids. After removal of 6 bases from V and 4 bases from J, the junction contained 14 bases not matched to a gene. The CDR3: CASSPSAGDSPYGYTF. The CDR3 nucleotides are TGTGCCAGCAGCCCCAGTGCAGGGGACAGTCCCTATGGCTACACCTTC.

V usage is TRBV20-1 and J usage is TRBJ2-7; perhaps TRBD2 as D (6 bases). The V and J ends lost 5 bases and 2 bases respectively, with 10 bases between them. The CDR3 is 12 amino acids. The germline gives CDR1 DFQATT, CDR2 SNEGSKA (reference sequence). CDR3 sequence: CSARLDTYEQYF. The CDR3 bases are TGCAGTGCTCGACTAGATACCTACGAGCAGTACTTC.

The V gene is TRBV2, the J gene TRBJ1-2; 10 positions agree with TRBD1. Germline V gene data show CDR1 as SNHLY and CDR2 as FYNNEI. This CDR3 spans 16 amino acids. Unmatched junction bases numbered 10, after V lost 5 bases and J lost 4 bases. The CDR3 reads CASSLGDRGGGYGYTF. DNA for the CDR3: TGTGCCAGCAGTCTAGGGGACAGGGGCGGCGGCTATGGCTACACCTTC. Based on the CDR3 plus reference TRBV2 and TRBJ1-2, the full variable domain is EPEVTQTPSHQVTQMGQEVILRCVPISNHLYFYWYRQILGQKVEFLVSFYNNEISEKSEIFDDQFSVERPDGSNFTLKIRSTKLEDSAMYFCASSLGDRGGGYGYTFGSGTRLTVV.

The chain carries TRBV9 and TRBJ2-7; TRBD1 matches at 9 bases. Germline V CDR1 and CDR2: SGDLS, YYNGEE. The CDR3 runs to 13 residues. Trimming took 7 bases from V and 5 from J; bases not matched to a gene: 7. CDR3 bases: TGTGCCAGCGGGGAGGGACAGGGTAACGAGCAGTACTTC. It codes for CASGEGQGNEQYF. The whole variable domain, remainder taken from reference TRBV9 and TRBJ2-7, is DSGVTQTPKHLITATGQRVTLRCSPRSGDLSVYWYQQSLDQGLQFLIQYYNGEERAKGNILERFSAQQFPDLHSELNLSSLELGDSALYFCASGEGQGNEQYFGPGTRLTVT.

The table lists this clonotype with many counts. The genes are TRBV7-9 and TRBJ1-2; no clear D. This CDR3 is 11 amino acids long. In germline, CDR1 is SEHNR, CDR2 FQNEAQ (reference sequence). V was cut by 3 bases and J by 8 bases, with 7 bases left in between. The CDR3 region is CASSFGNGYTF. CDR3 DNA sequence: TGTGCCAGCAGCTTTGGAAACGGCTACACCTTC. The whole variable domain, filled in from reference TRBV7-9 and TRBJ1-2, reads DTGVSQNPRHKITKRGQNVTFRCDPISEHNRLYWYRQTLGQGPEFLTYFQNEAQLEKSRLLSDRFSAERPKGSFSTLEIQRTEQGDSAMYLCASSFGNGYTFGSGTRLTVV.

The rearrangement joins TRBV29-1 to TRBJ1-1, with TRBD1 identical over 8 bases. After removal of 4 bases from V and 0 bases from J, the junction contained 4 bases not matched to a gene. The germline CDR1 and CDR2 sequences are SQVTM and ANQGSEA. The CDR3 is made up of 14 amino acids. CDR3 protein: CSVGRGQVNTEAFF. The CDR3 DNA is TGCAGCGTTGGTCGGGGACAGGTGAACACTGAAGCTTTCTTT.

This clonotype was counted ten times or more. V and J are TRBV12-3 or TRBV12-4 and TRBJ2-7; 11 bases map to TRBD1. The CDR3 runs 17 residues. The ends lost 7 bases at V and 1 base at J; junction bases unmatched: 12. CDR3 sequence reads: CASTPGQGVPPSYEQYF. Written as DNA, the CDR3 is TGTGCCAGCACCCCGGGACAGGGGGTTCCACCTTCCTACGAGCAGTACTTC.

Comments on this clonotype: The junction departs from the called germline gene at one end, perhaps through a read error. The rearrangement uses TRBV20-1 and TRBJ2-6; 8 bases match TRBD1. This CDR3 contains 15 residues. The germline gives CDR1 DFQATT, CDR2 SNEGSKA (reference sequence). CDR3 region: CSASPADRVAYVLTF. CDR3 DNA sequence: TGCAGTGCTAGTCCCGCGGACAGGGTGGCCTACGTCCTGACTTTC.

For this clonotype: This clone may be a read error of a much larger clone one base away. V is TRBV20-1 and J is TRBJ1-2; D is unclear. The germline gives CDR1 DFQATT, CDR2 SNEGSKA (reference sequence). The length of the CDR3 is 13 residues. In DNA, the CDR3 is TGCAGTGCTCGAAAAGAAGACGTCTATGGCTACGCCTTC. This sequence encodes CSARKEDVYGYAF.

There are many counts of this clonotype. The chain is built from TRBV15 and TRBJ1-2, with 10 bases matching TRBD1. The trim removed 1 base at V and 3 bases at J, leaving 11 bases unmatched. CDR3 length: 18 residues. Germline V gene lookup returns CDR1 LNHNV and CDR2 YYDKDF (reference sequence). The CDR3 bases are TGTGCCACCAGCAGAGTGTCAGGGACAGGGGCCGGATACTATGGCTACACCTTC. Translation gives CATSRVSGTGAGYYGYTF.

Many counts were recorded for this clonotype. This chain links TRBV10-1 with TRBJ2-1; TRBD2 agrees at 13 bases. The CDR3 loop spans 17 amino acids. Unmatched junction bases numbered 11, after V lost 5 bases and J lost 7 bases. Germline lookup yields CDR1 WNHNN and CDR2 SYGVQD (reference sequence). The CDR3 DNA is TGCGCCAGCAGTTTTCGGACTAGCGGGAGCAAGGGGAATGAGCAGTTCTTC. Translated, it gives CASSFRTSGSKGNEQFF.

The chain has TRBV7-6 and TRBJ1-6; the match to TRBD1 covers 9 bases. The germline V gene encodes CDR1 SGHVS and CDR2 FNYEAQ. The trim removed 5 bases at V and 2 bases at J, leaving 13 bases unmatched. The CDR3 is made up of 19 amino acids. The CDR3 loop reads CASSQRDRVEIAYNSPLHF. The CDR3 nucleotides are TGTGCCAGCAGCCAGCGGGACAGGGTGGAGATCGCCTATAATTCACCCCTCCACTTT.

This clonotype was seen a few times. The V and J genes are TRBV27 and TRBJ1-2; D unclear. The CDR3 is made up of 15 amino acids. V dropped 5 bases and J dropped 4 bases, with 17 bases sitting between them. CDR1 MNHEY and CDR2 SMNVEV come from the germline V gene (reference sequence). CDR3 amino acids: CASSALRNITYGYTF. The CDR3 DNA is TGTGCCAGCAGTGCCCTACGGAATATTACCTATGGCTACACCTTC.

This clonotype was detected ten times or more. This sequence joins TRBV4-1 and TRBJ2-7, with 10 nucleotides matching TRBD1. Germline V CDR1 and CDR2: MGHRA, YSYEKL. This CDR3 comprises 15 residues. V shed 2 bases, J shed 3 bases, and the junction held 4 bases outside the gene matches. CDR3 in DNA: TGCGCCAGCAGCCAACGGACAGGGGGTTTCTACGAGCAGTACTTC. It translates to CASSQRTGGFYEQYF.

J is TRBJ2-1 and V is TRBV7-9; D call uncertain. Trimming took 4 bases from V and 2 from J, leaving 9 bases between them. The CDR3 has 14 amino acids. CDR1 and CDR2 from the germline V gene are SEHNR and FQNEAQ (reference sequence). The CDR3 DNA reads TGTGCCAGCAGCTCCCATTCCCCCTACAATGAGCAGTTCTTC. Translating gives CASSSHSPYNEQFF.

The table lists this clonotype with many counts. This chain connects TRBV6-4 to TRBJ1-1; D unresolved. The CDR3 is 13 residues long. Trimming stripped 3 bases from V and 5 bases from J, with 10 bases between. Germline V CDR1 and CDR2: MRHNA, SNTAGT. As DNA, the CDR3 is TGTGCCAGCAGTGATAGTTTGGGGACTGAAGCTTTCTTT. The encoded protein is CASSDSLGTEAFF.